This T cell receptor (beta chain) was obtained from a study of T cell responses to AZD1222 COVID-19 vaccine (dated by TCRdb to the early 2020s). About the investigation overall: AZD1222 recipients with second doses at about 4 weeks or about 12 weeks were pooled, because spike-specific TCR depth and breadth did not differ between schedules. A total of 230 to 250 trial participants underwent TCR sequencing, of whom about 210 received two doses of AZD1222 and around 25 received two doses of the MenACWY control vaccine. Trial participants were enrolled into age subgroups of 18-55, 56-69 and 70-plus years, which contained about 150, 27 and 61 TCR-sequenced participants, respectively.

Study-level results and caveats: Nearly half of unique spike-specific TCRs reportedly recognized epitopes outside regions mutated in the B.1.351 and B.1.1.7 variants. After two AZD1222 doses, both the breadth and the depth of spike-specific TCRs were significantly higher than at day 0 and than in MenACWY recipients. Participants were mostly white British and included more females than males, and it was suggested by the authors that clonal diversity may have been underestimated. Conclusions about previously exposed vaccinees are limited because only five or six AZD1222 recipients were SARS-CoV-2 seropositive at baseline. No day 14 peak-response samples were available, so repertoires were characterized only after the peak T cell response. The vaccine-associated CD4 TCRs covered the entire spike protein, and the dominant responses fell in regions 160-218 and 743-854. In the small 56-69-year group, the increase in depth fell short of significance, most likely because of low power.

This specimen's time point label, interpreted: baseline before first vaccination. Vaccinee samples came from UK trials COV001 and COV002, including a single-blind randomized controlled phase 2/3 trial of AZD1222 (ChAdOx1 nCoV-19) in healthy adults. For TCRbeta chain sequencing, PBMC samples were collected from trial participants at day 0 and at day 28 after the second dose. The CDR3 regions of human TCRbeta chains were analyzed by immunosequencing. As for the authors' bioinformatics: Repertoire TCRs were checked for matches against a reference library of SARS-CoV-2-specific TCRs that had been generated using the MIRA antigen-specificity platform. Breadth meant the fraction of unique TCRs that were SARS-CoV-2-associated, whereas depth meant the fraction of total T cells that were SARS-CoV-2-associated. Using the MIRA data, each spike-specific TCR was assigned both to the spike region to which the TCR was reactive and to a CD4 or CD8 class. Log10-transformed breadth and depth values were compared by one-way ANOVA with Sidak's multiple comparisons tests. Held by TCRdb, this immuneACCESS table contains in-frame sequences only and omits some clones. Under half of the omission traces to an unresolved V gene where checked; the cause of the rest is unknown. V and J calls and clone size are as listed in that table; D and trimming were resolved from the DNA. A total of 140,000 or so clones appear in this sample, about nine tenths of them only once. Together, the top ten hold around 1.7% of the sample.

To note about this clone: This receptor's antigen is unknown. No much larger clonotype is one base removed from it; base qualities were not supplied.

There are 16 amino acids in the CDR3, from cysteine to phenylalanine inclusive. The read is trimmed to its CDR3 DNA, 48 bases read in frame from base 1. From a lookup of the germline V gene, CDR1 and CDR2 are MNHEY and SVGEGT. V and J are trimmed by 1 base and 7 bases, and the gene matches miss 6 bases of the junction. The receptor's source is an adult in good health. The rearrangement joined TRBV6-2 or TRBV6-3 to TRBJ2-1; TRBD2 matches 11 bases in the middle. Here the sequenced sample was peripheral blood, taken on day 0 of AZD1222 vaccination. Here is the DNA: TGTGCCAGCAGTTACTTTTTAGCGGGAGGGGGGAATGAGCAGTTCTTC. This gives the protein CASSYFLAGGGNEQFF.